This T cell receptor (delta chain) emerged from a study of gamma-delta T cells after stem cell transplantation. To note about this clone: A far larger clone is one nucleotide away, so this likely arose from a read error. This CDR3 is also generated by other DNA sequences in the sample.

TCRdb re-called the RT-PCR reads through CATT. This sample has 800 to 1,100 delta-chain clones, with roughly 1.2% found just once. This TCR was sampled from a human donor. It is not recorded whose cells these are; they may come from a transplant donor. Sequencing input: gamma-delta T cells.

Here the CDR3 reads CACDRLLGDVGGYTDKLIF. In nucleotides, the CDR3 is TGTGCCTGTGACCGTTTACTGGGGGACGTGGGGGGCTACACCGATAAACTCATCTTT. The V call is TRDV2, the J call TRDJ1, with 9 positions matching TRDD3. The length of the CDR3 is 19 residues. CDR1 GEAIGNYY and CDR2 EKD come from the germline V gene. Trimming removed 3 bases from V and 0 bases from J; junction bases left unmatched: 16.